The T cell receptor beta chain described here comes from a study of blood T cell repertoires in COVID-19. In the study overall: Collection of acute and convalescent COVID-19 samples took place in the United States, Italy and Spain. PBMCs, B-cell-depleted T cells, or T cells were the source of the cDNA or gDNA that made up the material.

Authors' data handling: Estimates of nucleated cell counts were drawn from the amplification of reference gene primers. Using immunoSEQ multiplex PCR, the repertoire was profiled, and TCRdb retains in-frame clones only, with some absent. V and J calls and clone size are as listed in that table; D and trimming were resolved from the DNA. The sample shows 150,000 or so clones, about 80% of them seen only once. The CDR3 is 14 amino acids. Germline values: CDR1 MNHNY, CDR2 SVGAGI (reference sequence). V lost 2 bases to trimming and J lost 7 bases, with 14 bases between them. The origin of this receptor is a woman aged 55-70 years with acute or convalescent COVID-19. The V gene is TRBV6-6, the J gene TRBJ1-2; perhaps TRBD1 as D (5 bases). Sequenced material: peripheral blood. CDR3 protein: CASSYTAGNSGYTF. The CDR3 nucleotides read TGTGCCAGCAGTTACACTGCAGGGAATAGTGGCTACACCTTC.